The source of this T cell receptor beta chain is a study of T cell repertoires in aging, cancer and after chemotherapy. On the study more broadly: Paired samples before and after chemotherapy came from glioblastoma patients receiving temozolomide-based therapy. Roughly 10 million TCR reads made up the full dataset.

The template was genomic DNA from peripheral blood, not RNA. The study's findings and limits: In cancer patients, declining TCR diversity with age involved lost richness and lost evenness. No conclusions about immunological memory after chemotherapy can be drawn from the repertoire data.

The ends were cut back, 4 bases at V and 11 bases at J, with 17 bases in the middle. Germline CDR1 and CDR2: MNHEY and SMNVEV (reference sequence). CDR3 length equals 13 residues. Turning to this clonotype: What it recognizes is unknown.

Multiplex touch-down PCR with TRB-A/B primers amplified rearranged V-D-J TRB sequences. TCRdb passed the multiplex PCR reads through MiXCR, listing each CDR3 protein once. The table includes some 3,200 distinct CDR3 sequences, around a quarter detected once. This TCR was recovered from a human donor with a solid tumor. Sequenced material: blood. This chain uses TRBV27 with TRBJ1-1; D might be TRBD1 (6 bases). CDR3 sequence (DNA): TGTGCCAGCAGTTCGAGGCTCAGGGGCAGGGCTTTCTTT. Its protein is CASSSRLRGRAFF.